A single sample is the source of the 2 T cell receptor beta chains below, sequenced in a study of metastatic and nonmetastatic thyroid tumors. Patients had received no treatment of any kind before thyroid surgery. TCRdb reprocessed the PCR reads using MiXCR. The sample records roughly 5,200 clones, less than 35% being singletons. The sequencing input was adjacent normal tissue. Source of these receptors: a female donor with papillary thyroid cancer or a benign thyroid nodule (not recorded which). Some clones in this sample may be carry-over from other donors' samples.

This clone was seen repeatedly, ten times or more. The gene calls are TRBV6-1 and TRBJ2-3; tentative D call: TRBD1 (5 bases). V was trimmed by 2 bases and J by 3 bases, leaving 18 bases between them. Per the germline V gene, CDR1 is MNHNS and CDR2 is SASEGT. This CDR3 contains 17 residues. CDR3 protein: CASSERWAGLGTDTQYF. Here the CDR3 DNA reads TGTGCCAGCAGTGAAAGGTGGGCAGGGTTAGGGACAGATACGCAGTATTTT.

A few counts support this clone. A read error is possible here, since a much larger clone lies one base away. Additional DNA sequences in this sample encode the identical CDR3. The V gene is TRBV6-2 or TRBV6-3, the J gene TRBJ2-1, with D perhaps TRBD2 (5 bases). Germline lookup yields CDR1 MNHEY and CDR2 SVGEGT. The ends were cut back, 7 bases at V and 7 bases at J, with 14 bases in the middle. The CDR3 is 13 amino acids. The CDR3 here is CASTKEGANEQFF. The CDR3 nucleotides are TGTGCCAGCACCAAAGAGGGTGCGAATGAGCAGTTCTTC.